This is a list of T cell receptor beta chains from one sample in a study of post-analysis software for immune sequencing data. TCRdb called the PCR reads again in MiXCR, with one record for every CDR3 protein. The sample has 550,000 to 700,000 distinct CDR3 sequences; roughly two fifths are singletons. Sequencing used blood. The origin of the receptors is a girl aged 10-17 years with multiple sclerosis. The CDR3 runs from the conserved cysteine through the conserved F or W. D genes are given only for firm matches. Not all rows give a size; the values are once, few, many and, for expanded clones, a class.

CDR3 DNA: TGCAGTGCTAGATGGGCGCTAGGGGATGAGCAGTTCTTC
CDR3 protein: CSARWALGDEQFF
CDR3 length: 13
D gene: .
V gene: TRBV20-1
clone size: .
J gene: TRBJ2-1

CDR3 DNA: TGTGCCAGTCAAAACAGGGTTAGCTACACCTTC
CDR3 protein: CASQNRVSYTF
CDR3 length: 11
D gene: .
V gene: TRBV19
clone size: .
J gene: TRBJ1-2

CDR3 DNA: TGTGCCAGCAGCTTTGAACAGGGAAACTATGGCTACACCTTC
CDR3 protein: CASSFEQGNYGYTF
CDR3 length: 14
D gene: .
V gene: TRBV13
clone size: .
J gene: TRBJ1-2

CDR3 DNA: TGTGCCAGCAGCCCGCAGGGGACGGTAGCCAAAAACATTCAGTACTTC
CDR3 protein: CASSPQGTVAKNIQYF
CDR3 length: 16
D gene: .
V gene: TRBV7-9
clone size: few
J gene: TRBJ2-4

CDR3 DNA: TGCAGTGCTATAGTCGCGGCCAGGACAAACTATGGCTACACCTTC
CDR3 protein: CSAIVAARTNYGYTF
CDR3 length: 15
D gene: .
V gene: TRBV20-1
clone size: few
J gene: TRBJ1-2

CDR3 DNA: TGCGCCAGCAGCACCCTTTCGGGACAGGGCCCGCCTGAGCAGTACTTC
CDR3 protein: CASSTLSGQGPPEQYF
CDR3 length: 16
D gene: TRBD1
V gene: TRBV5-1
clone size: few
J gene: TRBJ2-7

CDR3 DNA: TGTGCCAGCAGCCGGACAGGGGGCAGCAATCAGCCCCAGCATTTT
CDR3 protein: CASSRTGGSNQPQHF
CDR3 length: 15
D gene: TRBD1
V gene: TRBV12-3/TRBV12-4
clone size: .
J gene: TRBJ1-5

CDR3 DNA: TGTGCCAGCTCACCTACTGGGCGGGGGGGCTACGAGCAGTACTTC
CDR3 protein: CASSPTGRGGYEQYF
CDR3 length: 15
D gene: TRBD2
V gene: TRBV18
clone size: .
J gene: TRBJ2-7

CDR3 DNA: TGCAGTGCGCCTAGTAACACTGAAGCTTTCTTT
CDR3 protein: CSAPSNTEAFF
CDR3 length: 11
D gene: .
V gene: TRBV20-1
clone size: .
J gene: TRBJ1-1

CDR3 DNA: TGCAGTGCTAGAGATGGCAGGGACCCTGGGGCCAACGTCCTGACTTTC
CDR3 protein: CSARDGRDPGANVLTF
CDR3 length: 16
D gene: .
V gene: TRBV20-1
clone size: .
J gene: TRBJ2-6

CDR3 DNA: TGTGCCAGCACCCCCTGGGGCAGACAAGAGACCCAGTACTTC
CDR3 protein: CASTPWGRQETQYF
CDR3 length: 14
D gene: .
V gene: TRBV11-2
clone size: .
J gene: TRBJ2-5

CDR3 DNA: TGCGCCAGCGGAGCCGGACTAGCGGGATCTAGCACAGATACGCAGTATTTT
CDR3 protein: CASGAGLAGSSTDTQYF
CDR3 length: 17
D gene: TRBD2
V gene: TRBV5-1
clone size: .
J gene: TRBJ2-3

CDR3 DNA: TGTGCCAGCAGCTTTGACGGTGAGCAGTTCTTC
CDR3 protein: CASSFDGEQFF
CDR3 length: 11
D gene: .
V gene: TRBV7-9
clone size: few
J gene: TRBJ2-1

CDR3 DNA: TGCAGTGCTAGAGAAGGGGGGATACCGGAGCAGTTCTTC
CDR3 protein: CSAREGGIPEQFF
CDR3 length: 13
D gene: .
V gene: TRBV20-1
clone size: .
J gene: TRBJ2-1

CDR3 DNA: TGTGCCAGCACGGAACAGGGCTATGGCTACACCTTC
CDR3 protein: CASTEQGYGYTF
CDR3 length: 12
D gene: .
V gene: TRBV5-5
clone size: few
J gene: TRBJ1-2

CDR3 DNA: TGTGTCAGCAGTCCAGGTAAACGAGATACGCAGTATTTT
CDR3 protein: CVSSPGKRDTQYF
CDR3 length: 13
D gene: .
V gene: TRBV3-1
clone size: .
J gene: TRBJ2-3

CDR3 DNA: TGTGCCAGCAGGGACAGGGGGCGCGGTGGCTACACCTTC
CDR3 protein: CASRDRGRGGYTF
CDR3 length: 13
D gene: TRBD1
V gene: TRBV6-6
clone size: few
J gene: TRBJ1-2

CDR3 DNA: TGCAGTGCGGAGGCATTGAACTATGGCTACACCTTC
CDR3 protein: CSAEALNYGYTF
CDR3 length: 12
D gene: .
V gene: TRBV20-1
clone size: .
J gene: TRBJ1-2

CDR3 DNA: TGTGCCAGCAGCCCGGGGCAGGGGAGCGATGGCTACACCTTC
CDR3 protein: CASSPGQGSDGYTF
CDR3 length: 14
D gene: .
V gene: TRBV11-3
clone size: .
J gene: TRBJ1-2

CDR3 DNA: TGTGCCAGCAGTGAATTGGGGCCAGCACAAGAGACCCAGTACTTC
CDR3 protein: CASSELGPAQETQYF
CDR3 length: 15
D gene: .
V gene: TRBV25-1
clone size: .
J gene: TRBJ2-5

CDR3 DNA: TGTGCCAGCAGTTTCATCTTAGCGGGAGCGCTAGACGCCCTTGCGGGGCAGTACTTC
CDR3 protein: CASSFILAGALDALAGQYF
CDR3 length: 19
D gene: TRBD2
V gene: TRBV12-3/TRBV12-4
clone size: .
J gene: TRBJ2-7

CDR3 DNA: TGTGCCATCAGGGGACTCAACAATGAGCAGTACTTC
CDR3 protein: CAIRGLNNEQYF
CDR3 length: 12
D gene: .
V gene: TRBV10-3
clone size: .
J gene: TRBJ2-7

CDR3 DNA: TGTGCCATCAGTGATCCCCAGGAGGCCACTGAAGCTTTCTTT
CDR3 protein: CAISDPQEATEAFF
CDR3 length: 14
D gene: .
V gene: TRBV10-3
clone size: .
J gene: TRBJ1-1

CDR3 DNA: TGCAGCGCCGAGGGGCAGGGGGAAGAGACCCAGTACTTC
CDR3 protein: CSAEGQGEETQYF
CDR3 length: 13
D gene: TRBD1
V gene: TRBV29-1
clone size: .
J gene: TRBJ2-5

CDR3 DNA: TGCGCCAGCAGCCAAGATCTGCGATACAATGAGCAGTTCTTC
CDR3 protein: CASSQDLRYNEQFF
CDR3 length: 14
D gene: .
V gene: TRBV4-1
clone size: .
J gene: TRBJ2-1